This TCR beta chain appears in the sequencing data of a study of cytomegalovirus exposure and HLA in healthy donors (dated by TCRdb to about 2017). About the investigation overall: An earlier analysis of about 530 of the donors reported 276 Gb of sequence data and 95 million to 140 million unique TCR beta sequences obtained from about 170 million T cells. An early release that covered about 600 HLA-typed donors contained about 290 gigabases of sequencing data and around 80 million unique TCR sequences. Among the approximately 400 genotyped donors, approximately 77% belonged to the genetic ancestry cluster associated with self-reported Caucasian donors. The aim of the study was to test whether cataloging public T cell receptors could identify signatures of past pathogen exposure. Using immunosequencing, the study profiled T cell repertoires from approximately 700 subjects and related those repertoires to cytomegalovirus serostatus. A separate validation cohort of about 110 different subjects was used in addition to the roughly 670-subject first cohort. High-throughput TCR immunosequencing, statistical association of individual TCRs with disease status, and machine learning were combined to predict cytomegalovirus infection status. In a later analysis, previously published TCR beta repertoires from 666 donors were re-analyzed and high-resolution HLA genotyping was added so that TCR occurrence patterns could be studied. Rather than drawing on any new phenotypic data, the later analysis identified candidate immune exposures from TCR beta sequences and the way those sequences occurred across donors. An earlier analysis of several hundred of the donors applied high-throughput TCR beta sequencing to assess whether each TCR beta V gene segment acted as functional or pseudogenic. Donor age, sex, ethnicity and CMV serostatus were compiled alongside the repertoire data. A later genetic analysis used genome-wide SNP genotypes for about 65% of the 666 donors, treating that subset as a discovery cohort. All discovery cohort repertoires had been generated using a single sequencing platform. HLA typing included class I and class II loci at four-digit resolution. Typing coverage differed by locus: A, B, C, DRB1 and DQB1 were typed in roughly 629-630 donors, DQA1 in about 550, DPA1 in some 610, and DPB1 in roughly 470. Four or five DR-DQ haplotypes were handled as single units for association and clustering because linkage in the cohort was strong. Among roughly 400 genotyped donors of the cohort, an average of about 220,000 unique TCR beta nucleotide sequences was sequenced per donor, of which 15% to 20% were non-productive.

Library preparation employed the immunoSEQ multiplex PCR assay. For the multiplex PCR, a mixture combining 60 forward primers for TCR Vbeta segments and 13 reverse primers for TCR Jbeta segments was used. A multiplex PCR assay on genomic DNA amplified the CDR3 region of rearranged TCR beta genes. The amplified TCR beta libraries were sequenced on the Illumina HiSeq System as 87-base-pair reads. The paper's data handling went like this. In a later analysis, 77 million or so unique TCR beta chains were counted across the roughly 610 repertoires, and roughly 11 million of these chains were shared by at least two donors. Raw reads were error-corrected and collapsed into unique sequences with a nearest-neighbor algorithm that merged closely related sequences to remove PCR and sequencing errors. V, D and J gene segments were assigned by aligning CDR3 sequences to IMGT reference sequences. For a sequence to be retained, a match of at least six nucleotides to both a V gene segment and a J gene segment was required. A rearrangement counted as productive if the CDR3 had no stop codons and remained in frame with V and J, and every other rearrangement counted as non-productive. CDR3 was defined by IMGT convention, running from the second conserved V-encoded cysteine to the conserved J-encoded phenylalanine. Sequences without an unambiguous match to a single V gene segment were excluded from the earlier analysis of approximately 560 of the donors. An earlier analysis of 587 of the donors called V segments functional above 56.7% productive rearrangements and segregating when the between-donor standard deviation exceeded 5%. A statistical classification framework was built to diagnose cytomegalovirus status from the catalog of TCR beta chain sequences. A later analysis assigned V and J genes by comparing TCR nucleotide sequences with IMGT/GENE-DB human TR gene sequences. The TCRdist pipeline was used in a later analysis to assign CDR3 sequences and most-parsimonious VDJ recombination scenarios. In a later analysis, each TCR beta chain was defined by its CDR3 amino acid sequence together with its V-gene family, and reads lacking a unique V-gene family were excluded. A later analysis removed 592 highly shared, low-generation-probability nucleotide sequences to deal with suspected cross-contamination and a sequencing artifact. In a later analysis, a clonal expansion index for each public chain was calculated from normalized within-repertoire ranks of inferred template counts. Generation probabilities in a later analysis came from a VDJ recombination model fitted to out-of-frame rearrangements, and those results were checked against IGoR. A later analysis scored TCR-TCR, TCR-HLA and TCR-CMV co-occurrence with hypergeometric tests, applying a repertoire-size bias correction to TCR pairs. To estimate false discovery rates, a later analysis permuted the HLA or CMV assignments 20 times. In a later analysis, co-occurring TCRs were grouped with DBSCAN, and TCRdist sequence similarity was added when clustering was performed within HLA-allele-positive subsets. Repertoires with fewer than 30,000 or more than 120,000 public chains were left out of co-occurrence clustering, as were five repertoires with anomalous nucleotide sharing. TCRdb re-hosts the immuneACCESS table, in-frame sequences only. Its copies lack some clones; in the studies checked, an unresolved V gene accounts for under half of them, and the cause for the rest is not known. V and J calls and clone size are copied from that table; D and trimming were computed from the DNA. Present in this sample are about 76,000 clones, around 79% of which were seen just once. 2.5% of the sample is in the top ten clones.

What the research found in general, with its limitations: The classifier was reported to diagnose cytomegalovirus status with high specificity and sensitivity in both the original and validation cohorts. Most TCR sequences were observed very rarely across donors, whereas some public TCRs were present in many individuals. Because HLA typing was missing for some donors at each locus, association tests included only the typed subset. Only TCR beta chains were sequenced in this cohort, and the absence of alpha or paired-chain data limited detectable features. In vitro tests confirmed that a few of the cytomegalovirus-associated TCR beta chains recognize cytomegalovirus antigens. According to a later analysis, most CMV-associated TCR beta chains appeared to be HLA-restricted, and the HLA associations seemed to be driven largely by CMV exposure. According to a later analysis, TCR association rates differed among HLA loci, with DRB1 alleles showing the most associated TCRs and HLA-C alleles showing the fewest. A further reported finding was that TCR beta sequences accurately predicted the HLA-A and HLA-B alleles for most subjects in the first cohort. V-gene and J-gene trimming of TCR beta chains was associated with a missense DCLRE1C variant in a later genetic analysis, and the association was replicated in an independent cohort. A cluster of highly shared sequence variants was judged likely to be a technical artifact of the sequencing pipeline. It was suggested by the authors that the approach could potentially be generalized to other disease states and immunological phenotypes. CMV serostatus was the only immune exposure information available for the cohort. In a later genetic analysis, fewer N-insertions in productive TCRs were reported among donors in an Asian-associated ancestry cluster than the roughly 640-donor mean. The study listed approximately 160 TCR beta chains as associated with cytomegalovirus. Roughly 15 rarely observed V segments, including chromosome 9 orphons, were excluded from the earlier analysis of several hundred of the donors because counts were too low. Some IMGT-functional V segments, including TRBV6-2 and TRBV6-3, could not be distinguished by the 87-base-pair reads and were therefore excluded. Linkage disequilibrium might explain the correlated functional status among segregating V segments, but an unknown experimental factor could not be excluded. Sequencing depth was assumed to be roughly uniform across donors in the presence/absence analyses, though that assumption may not hold. An earlier analysis of 587 of the donors showed that most TCR beta V segments appeared in productive rearrangements either about 87% or about 30% of the time, which broadly matched IMGT annotations. When HLA alleles, especially DR and DQ, strongly co-occurred, TCR associations were difficult to assign to individual alleles. In a later analysis, several top co-occurrence clusters were reported to appear linked to parvovirus B19, influenza, CMV and Epstein-Barr virus. Specific HLA alleles were associated with 16,951 TCR beta sequences at a false discovery rate of 0.05 in a later analysis. In a later analysis, HLA-associated TCR beta chains were found to be more clonally expanded and to have lower generation probabilities than equally common non-associated chains.

The CDR3 sequence holds 16 residues, the cysteine and phenylalanine included. CDR3 DNA only is kept here, 48 bases in frame from base 1. The germline V and J ends show losses of 3 bases and 4 bases respectively, and no gene match explains 7 bases of the junction. Per the germline V gene (reference sequence), GTSNPN is the CDR1 and SVGIG is the CDR2. As regards this clone: It has no known antigen specificity. The sample holds no much larger clone one base away, and base qualities are not on file.

The cohort consisted of approximately 690 healthy bone marrow donors. At the time of sampling, all cohort members were nominally healthy, though unrecorded immune exposures were likely present. The donor was CMV seronegative and was included in the group of a few hundred seronegative cohort members. A peripheral blood sample was provided by each donor, and peripheral blood mononuclear cells were used for TCR beta sequencing. Genomic DNA extraction from the blood cell samples was performed with the Qiagen DNeasy Blood Extraction Kit. The receptor was isolated from a man aged 25 to 40 in good health and CMV-seronegative. Sequencing was carried out using PBMCs. This chain joins TRBV30 to TRBJ2-6; 9 junctional bases match TRBD1. This receptor has the CDR3 CAWRQGAFWGANVLTF. The sequence in DNA is TGTGCCTGGAGACAGGGGGCGTTCTGGGGGGCCAACGTCCTGACTTTC.